The clone carrying this TCR beta chain came up once. The record originates from a study of blood T cell repertoires in COVID-19. Across the study: Sites across the United States, Italy and Spain contributed samples from acute and convalescent COVID-19. PBMCs, B-cell-depleted T cells, or T cells provided the cDNA or gDNA that made up the material.

The CDR3 sequence is 15 residues long. Germline CDR1 reads LGHDT; CDR2 reads YNNKEL (reference sequence). V lost 2 bases and J lost 5; bases outside the gene matches: 8. As processed by the authors: It was from reference gene primer amplification that nucleated cell counts were estimated. Produced via immunoSEQ multiplex PCR; TCRdb's table is partial and in-frame only. For V, J and clone size, that table is used; D and trimming come from the DNA. The profile shows approximately 160,000 clones, about 86% of them singletons. Input material: peripheral blood. This receptor was identified in a woman of 80 years or more with acute or convalescent COVID-19. This sequence joins TRBV3-1 (or the pseudogene TRBV3-2) and TRBJ2-7, with 8 bases lining up with TRBD1. CDR3 DNA: TGTGCCAGCAGCCAAATGACAGGGGCCCATAACGAGCAGTACTTC. Translated, it gives CASSQMTGAHNEQYF.